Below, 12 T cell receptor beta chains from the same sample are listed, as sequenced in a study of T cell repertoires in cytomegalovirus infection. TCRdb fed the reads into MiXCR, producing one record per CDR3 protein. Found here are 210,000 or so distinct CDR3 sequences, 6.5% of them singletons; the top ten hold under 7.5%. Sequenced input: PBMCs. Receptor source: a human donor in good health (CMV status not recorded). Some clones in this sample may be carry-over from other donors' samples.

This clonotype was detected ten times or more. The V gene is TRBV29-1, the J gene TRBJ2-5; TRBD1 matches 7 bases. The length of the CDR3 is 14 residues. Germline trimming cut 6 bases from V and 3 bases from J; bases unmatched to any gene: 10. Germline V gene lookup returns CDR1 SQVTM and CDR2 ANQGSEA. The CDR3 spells CSVEPGQVKETQYF. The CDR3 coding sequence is TGCAGCGTCGAACCTGGACAGGTCAAAGAGACCCAGTACTTC.

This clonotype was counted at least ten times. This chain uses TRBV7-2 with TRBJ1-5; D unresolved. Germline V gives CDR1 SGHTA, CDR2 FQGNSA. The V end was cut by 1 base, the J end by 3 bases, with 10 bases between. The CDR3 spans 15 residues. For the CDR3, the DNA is TGTGCCAGCAGCTTAGGACTAAGTAACAATCAGCCCCAGCATTTT. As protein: CASSLGLSNNQPQHF.

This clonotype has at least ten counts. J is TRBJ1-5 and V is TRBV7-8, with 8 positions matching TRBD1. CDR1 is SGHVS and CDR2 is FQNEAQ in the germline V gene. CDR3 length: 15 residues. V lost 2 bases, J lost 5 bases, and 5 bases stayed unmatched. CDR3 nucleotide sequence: TGTGCCAGCAGCTTATTAGACAGGGGAGATCAGCCCCAGCATTTT. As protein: CASSLLDRGDQPQHF.

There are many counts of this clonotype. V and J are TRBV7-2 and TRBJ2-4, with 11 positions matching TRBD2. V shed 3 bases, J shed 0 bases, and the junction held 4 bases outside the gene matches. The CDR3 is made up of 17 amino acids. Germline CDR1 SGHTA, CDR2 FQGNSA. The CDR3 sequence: CASSLTSGELAKNIQYF. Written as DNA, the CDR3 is TGTGCCAGCAGCTTGACTAGCGGGGAACTAGCCAAAAACATTCAGTACTTC.

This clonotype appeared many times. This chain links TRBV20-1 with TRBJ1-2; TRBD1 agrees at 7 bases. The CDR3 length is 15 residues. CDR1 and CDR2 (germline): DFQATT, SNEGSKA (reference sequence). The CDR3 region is CSALRDSSTNYGYTF. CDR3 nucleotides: TGCAGCGCTCTCCGGGACAGCTCTACTAACTATGGCTACACCTTC.

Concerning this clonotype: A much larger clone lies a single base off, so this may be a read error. The CDR3 protein is CASSSSGTSHGYTF. CDR3 bases: TGTGCCAGCAGTTCTTCCGGGACATCCCATGGCTACACCTTC. The chain joins TRBV6-4 to TRBJ1-2; D may be TRBD1 (6 bases). The CDR3 runs to 14 residues. Germline assignment: CDR1 MRHNA and CDR2 SNTAGT. V shed 5 bases and J shed 6 bases, with 16 bases lying between them.

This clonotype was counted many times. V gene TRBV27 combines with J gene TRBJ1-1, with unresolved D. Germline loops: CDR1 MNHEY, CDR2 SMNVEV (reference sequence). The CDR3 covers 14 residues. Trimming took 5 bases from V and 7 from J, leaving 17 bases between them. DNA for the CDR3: TGTGCCAGCAGTGAGTCTTGGACGGTCGATGAAGCTTTCTTT. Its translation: CASSESWTVDEAFF.

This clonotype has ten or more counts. Here the CDR3 DNA reads TGTGCCAGCAGCTTTACAAGGGACGGGAACACTGAAGCTTTCTTT. It yields the protein CASSFTRDGNTEAFF. V usage is TRBV6-2 or TRBV6-3 and J usage is TRBJ1-1; possible D gene TRBD1, 5 bases. The CDR3 length is 15 residues. Trimming stripped 6 bases from V and 1 base from J, with 15 bases between. Germline V CDR1 and CDR2: MNHEY, SVGEGT.

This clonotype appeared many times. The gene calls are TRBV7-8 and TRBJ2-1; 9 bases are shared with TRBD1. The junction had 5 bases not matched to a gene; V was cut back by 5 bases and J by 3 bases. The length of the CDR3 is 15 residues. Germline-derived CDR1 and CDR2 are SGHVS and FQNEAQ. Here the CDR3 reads CASSNPGQGYNEQFF. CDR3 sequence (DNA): TGTGCCAGCAGCAATCCGGGACAGGGCTACAATGAGCAGTTCTTC.

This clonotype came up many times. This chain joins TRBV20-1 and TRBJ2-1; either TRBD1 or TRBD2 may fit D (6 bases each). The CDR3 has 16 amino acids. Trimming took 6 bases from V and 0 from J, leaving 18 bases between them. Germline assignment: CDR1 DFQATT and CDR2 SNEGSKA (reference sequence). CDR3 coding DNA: TGCAGTGCCCTTATTACGGGGGCTACCTCCTACAATGAGCAGTTCTTC. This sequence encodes CSALITGATSYNEQFF.

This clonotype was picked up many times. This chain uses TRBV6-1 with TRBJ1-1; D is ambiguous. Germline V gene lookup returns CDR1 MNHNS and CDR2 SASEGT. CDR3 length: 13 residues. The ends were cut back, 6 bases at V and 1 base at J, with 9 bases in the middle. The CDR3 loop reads CASRWAWNTEAFF. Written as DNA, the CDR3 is TGTGCCAGCAGATGGGCTTGGAACACTGAAGCTTTCTTT.

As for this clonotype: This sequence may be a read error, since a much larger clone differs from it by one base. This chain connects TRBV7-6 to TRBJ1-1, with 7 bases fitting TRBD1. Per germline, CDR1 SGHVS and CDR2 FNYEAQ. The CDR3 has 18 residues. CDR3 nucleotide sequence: TGTGCCAGCAGCTCAGATACGGGGACAGAATTCATTATGCCTGAAGCTTCCTTT. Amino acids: CASSSDTGTEFIMPEASF.